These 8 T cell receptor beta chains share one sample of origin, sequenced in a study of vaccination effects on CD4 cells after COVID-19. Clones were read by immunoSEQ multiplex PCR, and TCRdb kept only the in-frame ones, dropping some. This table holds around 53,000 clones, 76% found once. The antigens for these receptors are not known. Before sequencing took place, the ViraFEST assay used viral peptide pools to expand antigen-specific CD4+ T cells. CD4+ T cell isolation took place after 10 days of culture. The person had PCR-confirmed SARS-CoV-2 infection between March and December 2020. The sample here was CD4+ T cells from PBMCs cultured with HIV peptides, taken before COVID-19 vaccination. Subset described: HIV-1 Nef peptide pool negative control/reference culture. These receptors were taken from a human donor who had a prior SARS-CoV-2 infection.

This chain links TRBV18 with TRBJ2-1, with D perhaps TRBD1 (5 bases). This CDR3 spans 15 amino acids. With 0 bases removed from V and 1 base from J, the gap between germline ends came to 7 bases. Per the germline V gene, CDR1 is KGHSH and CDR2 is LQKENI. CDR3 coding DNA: TGTGCCAGCTCACCACCTGGGGCGTCCTACAATGAGCAGTTCTTC. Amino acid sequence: CASSPPGASYNEQFF.

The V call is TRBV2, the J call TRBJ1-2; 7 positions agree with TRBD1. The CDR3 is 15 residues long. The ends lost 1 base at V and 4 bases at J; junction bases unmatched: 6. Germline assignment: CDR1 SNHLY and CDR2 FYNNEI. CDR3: CASSEGTGWSYGYTF. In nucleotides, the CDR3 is TGTGCCAGCAGTGAAGGGACAGGATGGAGCTATGGCTACACCTTC.

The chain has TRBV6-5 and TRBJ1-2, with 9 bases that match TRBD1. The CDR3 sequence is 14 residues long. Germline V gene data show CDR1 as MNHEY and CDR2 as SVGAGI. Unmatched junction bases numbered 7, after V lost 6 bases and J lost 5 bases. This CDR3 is CASRGDRAYYGYTF. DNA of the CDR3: TGTGCCAGCAGGGGGGACAGGGCATATTATGGCTACACCTTC.

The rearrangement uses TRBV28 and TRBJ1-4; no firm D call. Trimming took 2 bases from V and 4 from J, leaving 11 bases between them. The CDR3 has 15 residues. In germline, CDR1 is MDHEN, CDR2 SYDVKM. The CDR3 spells CASSLTQALNEKLFF. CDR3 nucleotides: TGTGCCAGCAGTTTAACGCAGGCGCTTAATGAAAAACTGTTTTTT.

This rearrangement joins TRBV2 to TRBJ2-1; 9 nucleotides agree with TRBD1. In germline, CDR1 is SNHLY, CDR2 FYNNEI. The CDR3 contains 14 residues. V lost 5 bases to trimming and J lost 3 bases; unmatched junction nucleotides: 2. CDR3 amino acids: CASSSGQGYNEQFF. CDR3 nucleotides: TGTGCCAGCAGTTCGGGACAGGGCTACAATGAGCAGTTCTTC.

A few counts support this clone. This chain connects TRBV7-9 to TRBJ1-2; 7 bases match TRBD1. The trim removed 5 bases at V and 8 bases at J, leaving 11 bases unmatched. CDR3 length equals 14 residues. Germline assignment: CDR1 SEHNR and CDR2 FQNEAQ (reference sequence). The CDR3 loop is CASSAAGTDFGYTF. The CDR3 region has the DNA TGTGCCAGCAGCGCGGCCGGGACAGACTTCGGCTACACCTTC.

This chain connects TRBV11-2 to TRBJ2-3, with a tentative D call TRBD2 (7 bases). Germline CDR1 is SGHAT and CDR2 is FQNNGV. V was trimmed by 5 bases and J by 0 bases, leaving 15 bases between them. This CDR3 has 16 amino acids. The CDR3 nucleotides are TGTGCCAGCAGCCTTAGGGGGGGGAGTAGCACAGATACGCAGTATTTT. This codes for CASSLRGGSSTDTQYF.

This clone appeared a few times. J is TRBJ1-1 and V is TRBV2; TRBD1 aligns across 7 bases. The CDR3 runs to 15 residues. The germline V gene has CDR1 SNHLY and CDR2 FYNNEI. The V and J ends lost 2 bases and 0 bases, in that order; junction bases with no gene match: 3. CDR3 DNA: TGTGCCAGCAGTGAACTGGGACAGTTGAACACTGAAGCTTTCTTT. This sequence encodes CASSELGQLNTEAFF.